This TCR beta chain was sequenced in a study of blood T cell repertoires in COVID-19. Study-level background: Sites across the United States, Italy and Spain contributed samples from acute and convalescent COVID-19.

V shed 2 bases and J 5 bases; nucleotides not matched to a gene: 4. The CDR3 consists of 14 residues. From germline, CDR1 is SGHRS and CDR2 YFSETQ. In the original workflow: Amplifying reference gene primers gave estimates of nucleated cell counts. Clones were sequenced by immunoSEQ multiplex PCR, and TCRdb holds only the in-frame ones, with some missing. That table supplies the V and J calls and clone size; D and trimming were determined from the DNA. Of some 180,000 clones in the sample, more than 85% are singletons; the top ten hold 2.5% to 3%. The sequence came from a woman aged 80 or over with COVID-19, enrolled during active disease. Sequencing was done on a sample of peripheral blood. The rearrangement uses TRBV5-1 and TRBJ1-5; 7 positions agree with TRBD1. DNA of the CDR3: TGCGCCAGCAGCTTAGGACAGGCGGATCAGCCCCAGCATTTT. As protein: CASSLGQADQPQHF.